This T cell receptor beta chain originates from a study of cytomegalovirus exposure and HLA in healthy donors. About the research overall: HLA-typed donors contributed some 77 million unique TCRs, which were held in an early data release.

Notes on the study in general: The investigators catalogued 150 to 200 TCR beta chains as cytomegalovirus-associated.

Researchers ran the PCR with 60 Vbeta and 13 Jbeta primers. The data were produced by immunoSEQ multiplex PCR, yet TCRdb's version contains in-frame clones alone and is incomplete. This sample has over 95,000 clones, with 74% found just once. On this clone: No antigen is known for it.

The CDR3 length is 15 residues. V was clipped by 3 bases and J by 7 bases, with 13 bases between them. Germline V lookup: CDR1 SGHVS, CDR2 FNYEAQ. Material for sequencing was PBMCs. The sequence came from a human donor in good health. V and J are TRBV7-6 and TRBJ1-6; D gene ambiguous. CDR3 nucleotide sequence: TGTGCCAGCAGCTTGGGAGGGAGGCAGAATTCACCCCTCCACTTT. Residues: CASSLGGRQNSPLHF.